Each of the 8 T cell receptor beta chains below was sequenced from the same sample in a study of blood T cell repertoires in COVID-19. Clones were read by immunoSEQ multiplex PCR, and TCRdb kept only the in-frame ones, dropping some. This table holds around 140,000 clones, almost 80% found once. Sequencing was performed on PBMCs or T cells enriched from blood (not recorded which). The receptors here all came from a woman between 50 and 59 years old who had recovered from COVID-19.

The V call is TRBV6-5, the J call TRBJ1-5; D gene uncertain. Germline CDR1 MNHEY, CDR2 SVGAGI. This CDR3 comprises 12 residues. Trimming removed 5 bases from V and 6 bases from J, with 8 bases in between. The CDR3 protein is CASSTDTQPQHF. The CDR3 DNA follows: TGTGCCAGCAGTACCGACACTCAGCCCCAGCATTTT.

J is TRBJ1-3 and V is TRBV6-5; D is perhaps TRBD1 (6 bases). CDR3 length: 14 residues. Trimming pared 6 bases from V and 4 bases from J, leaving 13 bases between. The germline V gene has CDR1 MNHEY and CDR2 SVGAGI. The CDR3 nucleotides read TGTGCCAGCAGACTTCACGGACAGGGAAACACCATATATTTT. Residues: CASRLHGQGNTIYF.

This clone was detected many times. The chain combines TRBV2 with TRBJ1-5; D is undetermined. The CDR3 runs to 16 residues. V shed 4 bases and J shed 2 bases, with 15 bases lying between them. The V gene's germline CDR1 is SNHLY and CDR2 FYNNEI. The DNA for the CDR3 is TGTGCCAGCAGTGTAGGGCGGGGAGGTGGCAATCAGCCCCAGCATTTT. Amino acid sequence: CASSVGRGGGNQPQHF.

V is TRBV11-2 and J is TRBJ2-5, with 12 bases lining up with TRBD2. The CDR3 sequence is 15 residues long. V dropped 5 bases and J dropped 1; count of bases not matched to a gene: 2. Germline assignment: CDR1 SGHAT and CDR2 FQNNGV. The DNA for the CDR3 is TGTGCCAGCAGCCGGACTAGCGGGACCCAAGAGACCCAGTACTTC. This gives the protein CASSRTSGTQETQYF.

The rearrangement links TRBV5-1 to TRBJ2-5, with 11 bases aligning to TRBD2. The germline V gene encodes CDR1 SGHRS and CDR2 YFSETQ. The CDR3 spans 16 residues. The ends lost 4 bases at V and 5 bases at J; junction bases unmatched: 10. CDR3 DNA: TGCGCCAGCAGCACCGCACAGACTAGCGGGACCGAGACCCAGTACTTC. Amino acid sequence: CASSTAQTSGTETQYF.

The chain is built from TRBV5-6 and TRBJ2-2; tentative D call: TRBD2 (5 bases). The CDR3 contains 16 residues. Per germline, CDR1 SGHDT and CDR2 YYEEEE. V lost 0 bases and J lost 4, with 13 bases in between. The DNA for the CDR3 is TGTGCCAGCAGCTTGGAGGAGGAGCGCGGCACCGGGGAGCTGTTTTTT. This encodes CASSLEEERGTGELFF.

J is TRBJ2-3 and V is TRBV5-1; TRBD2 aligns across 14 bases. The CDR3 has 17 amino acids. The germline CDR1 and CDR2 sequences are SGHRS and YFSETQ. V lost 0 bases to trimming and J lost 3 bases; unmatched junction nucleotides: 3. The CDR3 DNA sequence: TGCGCCAGCAGCTTGGGGACTAGCGGGGGGATTACAGATACGCAGTATTTT. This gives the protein CASSLGTSGGITDTQYF.

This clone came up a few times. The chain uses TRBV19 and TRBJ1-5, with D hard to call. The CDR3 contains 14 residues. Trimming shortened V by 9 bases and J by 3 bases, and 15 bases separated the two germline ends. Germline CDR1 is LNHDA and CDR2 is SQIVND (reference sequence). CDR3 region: CASERVSFNQPQHF. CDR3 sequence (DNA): TGTGCCAGCGAGAGGGTCTCCTTCAATCAGCCCCAGCATTTT.